The clone carrying this T cell receptor (beta chain) appeared once. Its antigen is not identified. CDR1 LNHNV and CDR2 YYDKDF come from the germline V gene (reference sequence). Trimming took 0 bases from V and 7 from J; bases not matched to a gene: 6. CDR3 length: 15 residues. Clones were read by immunoSEQ multiplex PCR, and TCRdb kept only the in-frame ones, dropping some. The repertoire holds 60,000 to 70,000 clones, around 81% seen once, with 19% in the top ten. During the collection period, no donor immune events like infections were recorded. The sample belongs to a study of identifying expanded T cells in peripheral blood. General study points: Differentially abundant clones: roughly 1.2 between replicates, just under 17 at 2 to 3 weeks, around 19 at four. Approximately two-week clone count variance significantly increased as total template count grew.

The receptor was derived from a person aged 18 to 75 in good health. The chain couples TRBV15 to TRBJ2-1; 7 bases are a match to TRBD2. The material sequenced was blood. The CDR3 is CATSRDGRPSNEQFF. In nucleotides, the CDR3 is TGTGCCACCAGCAGAGACGGGAGGCCCTCGAATGAGCAGTTCTTC.